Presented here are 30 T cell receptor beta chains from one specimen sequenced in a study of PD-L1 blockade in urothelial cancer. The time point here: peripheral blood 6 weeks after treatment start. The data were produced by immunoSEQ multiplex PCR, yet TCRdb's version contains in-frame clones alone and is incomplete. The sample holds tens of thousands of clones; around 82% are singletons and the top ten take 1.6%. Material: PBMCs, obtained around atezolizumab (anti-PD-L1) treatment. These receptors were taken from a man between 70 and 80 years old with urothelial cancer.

The CDR3 nucleotides are TGCGCCAGCAGCCAAGCCCCCGGGACTAGCGGGTCGACGGAAGAGACCCAGTACTTC. Protein product: CASSQAPGTSGSTEETQYF. This chain connects TRBV4-1 to TRBJ2-5; TRBD2 agrees at 12 bases. Unmatched junction bases numbered 12, after V lost 1 base and J lost 3 bases. The CDR3 extends over 19 amino acids. The V gene's germline CDR1 is MGHRA and CDR2 YSYEKL.

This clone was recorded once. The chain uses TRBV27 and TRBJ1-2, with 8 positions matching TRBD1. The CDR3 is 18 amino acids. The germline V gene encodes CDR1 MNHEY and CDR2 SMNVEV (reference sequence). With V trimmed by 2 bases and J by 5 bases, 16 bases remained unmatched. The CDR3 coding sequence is TGTGCCAGCAGTTTAAGGCGGGACAGGCAACTCCCTATGTATGGCTACACCTTC. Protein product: CASSLRRDRQLPMYGYTF.

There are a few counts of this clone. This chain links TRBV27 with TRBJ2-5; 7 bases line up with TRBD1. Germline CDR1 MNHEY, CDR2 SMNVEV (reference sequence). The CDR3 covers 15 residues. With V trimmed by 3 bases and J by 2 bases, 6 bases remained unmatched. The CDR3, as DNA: TGTGCCAGCAGTTTGTCACAGGGGCAGCAAGAGACCCAGTACTTC. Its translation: CASSLSQGQQETQYF.

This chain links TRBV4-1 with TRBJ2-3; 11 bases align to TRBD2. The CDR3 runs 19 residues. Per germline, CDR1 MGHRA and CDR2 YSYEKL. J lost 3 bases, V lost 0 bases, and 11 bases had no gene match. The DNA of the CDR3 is TGCGCCAGCAGCCAAGATCCCGATCCGGGACTAGCGGTTACAGATACGCAGTATTTT. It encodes CASSQDPDPGLAVTDTQYF.

The CDR3 reads CASSPTWWEGLGYEQYF. CDR3 sequence (DNA): TGTGCCAGCAGCCCGACTTGGTGGGAGGGGCTGGGCTACGAGCAGTACTTC. This chain joins TRBV7-9 and TRBJ2-7; TRBD2 agrees at 7 bases. The CDR3 covers 17 residues. Germline lookup yields CDR1 SEHNR and CDR2 FQNEAQ (reference sequence). V gave up 5 bases and J gave up 3 bases; unmatched junction bases: 16.

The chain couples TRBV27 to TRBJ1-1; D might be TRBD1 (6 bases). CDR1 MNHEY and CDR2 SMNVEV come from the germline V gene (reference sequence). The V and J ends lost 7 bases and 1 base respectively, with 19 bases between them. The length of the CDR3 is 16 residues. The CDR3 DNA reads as TGTGCCAGCACCCCCTCCGGGGGGCGGACGAACACTGAAGCTTTCTTT. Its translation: CASTPSGGRTNTEAFF.

CDR3 loop: CASSLEFRGQGYTGELFF. The CDR3 nucleotides are TGTGCCAGCAGCTTGGAGTTTAGGGGACAGGGGTACACCGGGGAGCTGTTTTTT. This chain links TRBV5-6 with TRBJ2-2; 10 bases map to TRBD1. CDR1 SGHDT and CDR2 YYEEEE come from the germline V gene. V was clipped by 0 bases and J by 3 bases; unmatched bases: 8. This CDR3 has 18 residues.

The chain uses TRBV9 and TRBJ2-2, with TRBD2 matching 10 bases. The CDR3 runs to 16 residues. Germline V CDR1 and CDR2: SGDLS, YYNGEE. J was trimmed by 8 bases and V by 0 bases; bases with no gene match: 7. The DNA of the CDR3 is TGTGCCAGCAGCGTAGAGGGACTAGCGATCTCTGGGGAGCTGTTTTTT. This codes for CASSVEGLAISGELFF.

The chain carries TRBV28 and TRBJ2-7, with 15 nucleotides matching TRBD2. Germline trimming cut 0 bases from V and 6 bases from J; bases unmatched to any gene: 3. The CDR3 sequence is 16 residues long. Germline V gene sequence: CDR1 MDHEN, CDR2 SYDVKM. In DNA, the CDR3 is TGTGCCAGCAGTTTATGGGCGGGACTAGCGGGAGGCGAGCAGTACTTC. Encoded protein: CASSLWAGLAGGEQYF.

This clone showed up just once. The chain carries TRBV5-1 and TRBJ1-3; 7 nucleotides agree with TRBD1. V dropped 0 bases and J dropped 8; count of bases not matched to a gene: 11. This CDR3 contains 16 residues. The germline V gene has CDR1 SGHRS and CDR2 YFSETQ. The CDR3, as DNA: TGCGCCAGCAGCTTGGGACCCGGGGACAGCGGAGACACCATATATTTT. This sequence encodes CASSLGPGDSGDTIYF.

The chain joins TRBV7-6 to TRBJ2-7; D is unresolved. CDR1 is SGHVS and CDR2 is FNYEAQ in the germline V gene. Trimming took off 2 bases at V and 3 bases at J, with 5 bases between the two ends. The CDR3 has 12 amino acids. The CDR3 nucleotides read TGTGCCAGCAGCTTAACGGGCTACGAGCAGTACTTC. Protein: CASSLTGYEQYF.

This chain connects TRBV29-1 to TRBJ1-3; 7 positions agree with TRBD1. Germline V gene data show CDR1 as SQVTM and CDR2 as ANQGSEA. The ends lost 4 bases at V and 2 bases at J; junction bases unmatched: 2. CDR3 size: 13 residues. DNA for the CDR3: TGCAGCGTTGGGGACAGTGCTGGAAACACCATATATTTT. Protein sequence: CSVGDSAGNTIYF.

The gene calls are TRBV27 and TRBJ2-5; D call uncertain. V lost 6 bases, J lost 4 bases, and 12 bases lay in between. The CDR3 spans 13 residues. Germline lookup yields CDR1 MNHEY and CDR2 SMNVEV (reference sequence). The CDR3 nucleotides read TGTGCCAGCAGCTCAGGCATACGAGAGACCCAGTACTTC. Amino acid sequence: CASSSGIRETQYF.

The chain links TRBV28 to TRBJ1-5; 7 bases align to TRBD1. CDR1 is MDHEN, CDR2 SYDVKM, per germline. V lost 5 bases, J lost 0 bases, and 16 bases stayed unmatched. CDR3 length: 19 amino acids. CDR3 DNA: TGTGCCAGCAGTCACCTTTGGGACAGAGCTTATTATAGCAATCAGCCCCAGCATTTT. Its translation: CASSHLWDRAYYSNQPQHF.

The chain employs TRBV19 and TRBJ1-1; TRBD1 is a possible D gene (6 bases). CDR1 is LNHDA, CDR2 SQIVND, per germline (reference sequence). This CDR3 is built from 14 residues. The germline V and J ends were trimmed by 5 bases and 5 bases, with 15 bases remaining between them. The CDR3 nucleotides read TGTGCCAGTAGTCCTACGCAGGGGAGAACTGAAGCTTTCTTT. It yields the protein CASSPTQGRTEAFF.

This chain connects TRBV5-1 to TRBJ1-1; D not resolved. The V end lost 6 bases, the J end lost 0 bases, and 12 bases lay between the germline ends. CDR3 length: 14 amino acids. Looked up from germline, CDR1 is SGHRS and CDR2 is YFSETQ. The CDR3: CASTGMGLNTEAFF. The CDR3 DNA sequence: TGCGCCAGCACCGGGATGGGCTTGAACACTGAAGCTTTCTTT.

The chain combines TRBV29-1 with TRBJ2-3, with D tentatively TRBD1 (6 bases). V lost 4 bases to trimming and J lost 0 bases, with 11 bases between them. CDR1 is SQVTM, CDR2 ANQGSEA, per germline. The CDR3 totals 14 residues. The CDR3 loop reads CSVAGTPSTDTQYF. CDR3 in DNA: TGCAGCGTTGCCGGGACACCTAGCACAGATACGCAGTATTTT.

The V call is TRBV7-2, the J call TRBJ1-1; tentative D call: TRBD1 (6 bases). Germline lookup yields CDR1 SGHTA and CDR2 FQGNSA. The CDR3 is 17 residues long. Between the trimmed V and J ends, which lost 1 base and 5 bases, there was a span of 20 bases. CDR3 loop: CASSLEQGTPGRTEAFF. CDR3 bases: TGTGCCAGCAGCTTAGAGCAGGGGACTCCCGGGAGGACTGAAGCTTTCTTT.

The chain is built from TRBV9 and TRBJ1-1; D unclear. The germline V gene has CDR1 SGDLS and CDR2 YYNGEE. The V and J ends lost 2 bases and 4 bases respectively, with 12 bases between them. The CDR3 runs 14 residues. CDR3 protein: CASSVDLGVTEAFF. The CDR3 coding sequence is TGTGCCAGCAGCGTCGACCTCGGGGTCACTGAAGCTTTCTTT.

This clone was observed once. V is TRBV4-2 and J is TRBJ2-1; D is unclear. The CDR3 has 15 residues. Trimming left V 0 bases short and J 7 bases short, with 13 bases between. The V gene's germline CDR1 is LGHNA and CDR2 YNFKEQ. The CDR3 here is CASSQEESSFNEQFF. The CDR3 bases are TGTGCCAGCAGCCAAGAAGAGAGTAGCTTTAATGAGCAGTTCTTC.

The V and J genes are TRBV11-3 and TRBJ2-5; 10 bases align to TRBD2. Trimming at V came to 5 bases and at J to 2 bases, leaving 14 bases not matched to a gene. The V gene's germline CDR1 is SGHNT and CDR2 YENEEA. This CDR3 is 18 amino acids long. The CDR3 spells CASSQEGDLLAGQETQYF. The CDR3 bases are TGTGCCAGCAGCCAAGAGGGGGACTTACTAGCGGGGCAAGAGACCCAGTACTTC. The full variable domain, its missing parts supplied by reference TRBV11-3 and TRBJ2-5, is EAGVVQSPRYKIIEKKQPVAFWCNPISGHNTLYWYLQNLGQGPELLIRYENEEAVDDSQLPKDRFSAERLKGVDSTLKIQPAELGDSAVYLCASSQEGDLLAGQETQYFGPGTRLLVL.

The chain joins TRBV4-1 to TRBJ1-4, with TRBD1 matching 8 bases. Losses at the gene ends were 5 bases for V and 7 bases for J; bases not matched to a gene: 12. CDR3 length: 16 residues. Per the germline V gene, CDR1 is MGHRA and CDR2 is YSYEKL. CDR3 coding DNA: TGCGCCAGCAGCGAGACAGGGGTTGATTTCTTTGAAAAACTGTTTTTT. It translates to CASSETGVDFFEKLFF.

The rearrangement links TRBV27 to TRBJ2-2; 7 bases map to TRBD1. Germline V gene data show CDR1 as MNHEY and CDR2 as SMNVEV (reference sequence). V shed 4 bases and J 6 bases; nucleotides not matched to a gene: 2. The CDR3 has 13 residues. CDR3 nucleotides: TGTGCCAGCAGTTCCGACAGGGCCGGGGAGCTGTTTTTT. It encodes CASSSDRAGELFF.

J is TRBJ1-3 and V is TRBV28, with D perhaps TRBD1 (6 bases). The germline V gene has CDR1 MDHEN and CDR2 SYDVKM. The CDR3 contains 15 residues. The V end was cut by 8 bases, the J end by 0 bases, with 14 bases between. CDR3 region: CASGSGASSGNTIYF. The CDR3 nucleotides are TGTGCCAGCGGATCAGGGGCCAGCTCTGGAAACACCATATATTTT. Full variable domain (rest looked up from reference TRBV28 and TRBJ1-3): DVKVTQSSRYLVKRTGEKVFLECVQDMDHENMFWYRQDPGLGLRLIYFSYDVKMKEKGDIPEGYSVSREKKERFSLILESASTNQTSMYLCASGSGASSGNTIYFGEGSWLTVV.

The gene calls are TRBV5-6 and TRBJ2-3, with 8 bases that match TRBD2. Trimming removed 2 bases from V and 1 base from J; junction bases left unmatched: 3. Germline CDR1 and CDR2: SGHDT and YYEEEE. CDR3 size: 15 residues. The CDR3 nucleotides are TGTGCCAGCAGCTTCGCGACTAGCGGCACAGATACGCAGTATTTT. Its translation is CASSFATSGTDTQYF.

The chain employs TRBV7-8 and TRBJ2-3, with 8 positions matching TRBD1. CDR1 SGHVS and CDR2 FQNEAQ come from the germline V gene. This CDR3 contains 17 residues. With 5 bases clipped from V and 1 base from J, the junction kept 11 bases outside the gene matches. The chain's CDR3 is CASSPISGTGRTDTQYF. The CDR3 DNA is TGTGCCAGCAGCCCAATTTCCGGGACAGGTCGCACAGATACGCAGTATTTT. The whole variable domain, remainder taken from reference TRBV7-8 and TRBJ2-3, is GAGVSQSPRYKVAKRGQDVALRCDPISGHVSLFWYQQALGQGPEFLTYFQNEAQLDKSGLPSDRFFAERPEGSVSTLKIQRTQQEDSAVYLCASSPISGTGRTDTQYFGPGTRLTVL.

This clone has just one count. CDR3 nucleotides: TGCGCCAGCAGCTTGTTAGCGGGCCGTCAAGAGACCCAGTACTTC. Protein sequence: CASSLLAGRQETQYF. The rearrangement links TRBV5-1 to TRBJ2-5; TRBD2 agrees at 7 bases. CDR3 length: 15 amino acids. Germline V gene sequence: CDR1 SGHRS, CDR2 YFSETQ. V lost 1 base to trimming and J lost 2 bases; unmatched junction nucleotides: 5.

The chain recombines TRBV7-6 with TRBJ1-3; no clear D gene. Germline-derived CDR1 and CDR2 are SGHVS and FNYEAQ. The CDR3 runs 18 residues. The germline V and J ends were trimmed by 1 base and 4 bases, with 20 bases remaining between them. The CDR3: CASSLDPAAGALGNTIYF. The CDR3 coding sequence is TGTGCCAGCAGCTTAGACCCAGCGGCGGGCGCATTGGGAAACACCATATATTTT.

The CDR3 DNA is TGTGCCAGCAGCTTAGACCCGTATGGGACTAATATCTCACCCCTCCACTTT. Translating gives CASSLDPYGTNISPLHF. The chain has TRBV7-6 and TRBJ1-6; maybe TRBD1 (5 bases). This CDR3 region has 17 residues. The germline gives CDR1 SGHVS, CDR2 FNYEAQ. V lost 1 base and J 10 bases, leaving 20 bases between the germline ends.

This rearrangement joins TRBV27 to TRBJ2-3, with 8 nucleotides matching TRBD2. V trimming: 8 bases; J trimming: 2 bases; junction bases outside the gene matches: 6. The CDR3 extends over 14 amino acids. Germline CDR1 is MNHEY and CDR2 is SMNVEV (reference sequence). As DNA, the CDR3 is TGTGCCAGCCGGGCTAGCGGGTTCACAGATACGCAGTATTTT. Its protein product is CASRASGFTDTQYF.